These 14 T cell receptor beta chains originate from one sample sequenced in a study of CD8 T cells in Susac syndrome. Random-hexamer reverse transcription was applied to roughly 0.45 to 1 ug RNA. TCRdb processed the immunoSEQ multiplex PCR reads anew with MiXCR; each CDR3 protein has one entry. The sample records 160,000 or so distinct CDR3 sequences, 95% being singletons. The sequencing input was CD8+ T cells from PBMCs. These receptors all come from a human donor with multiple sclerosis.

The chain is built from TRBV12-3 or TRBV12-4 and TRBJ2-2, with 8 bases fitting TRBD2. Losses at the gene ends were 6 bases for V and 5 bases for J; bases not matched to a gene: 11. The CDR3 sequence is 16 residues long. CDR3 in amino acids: CASRTGRGEKTGELFF. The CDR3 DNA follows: TGTGCCAGCAGGACCGGGAGGGGCGAAAAGACCGGGGAGCTGTTTTTT.

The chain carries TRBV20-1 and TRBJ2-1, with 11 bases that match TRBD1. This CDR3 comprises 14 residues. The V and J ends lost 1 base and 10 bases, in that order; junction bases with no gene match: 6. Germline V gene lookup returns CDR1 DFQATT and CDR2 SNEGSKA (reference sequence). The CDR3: CSARGRTGGPEQFF. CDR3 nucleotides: TGCAGTGCTAGAGGCAGGACAGGGGGCCCGGAGCAGTTCTTC.

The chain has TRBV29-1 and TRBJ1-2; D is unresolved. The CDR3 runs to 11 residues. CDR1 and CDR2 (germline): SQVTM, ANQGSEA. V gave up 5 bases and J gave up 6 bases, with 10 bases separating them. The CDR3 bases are TGCAGCGTTCCCAGTCGAGATGGCTACACCTTC. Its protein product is CSVPSRDGYTF.

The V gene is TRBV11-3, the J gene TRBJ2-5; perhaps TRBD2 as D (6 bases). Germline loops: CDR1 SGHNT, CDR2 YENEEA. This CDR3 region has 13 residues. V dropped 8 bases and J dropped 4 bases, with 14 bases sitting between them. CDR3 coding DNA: TGTGCCAGCCCGTCTAGCGTGTTAGAGACCCAGTACTTC. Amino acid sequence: CASPSSVLETQYF.

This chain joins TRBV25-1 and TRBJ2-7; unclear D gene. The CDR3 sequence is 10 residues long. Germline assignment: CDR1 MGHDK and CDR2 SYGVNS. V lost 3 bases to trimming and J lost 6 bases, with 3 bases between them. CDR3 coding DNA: TGTGCCAGCAGTGACCGCGAGCAGTACTTC. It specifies CASSDREQYF.

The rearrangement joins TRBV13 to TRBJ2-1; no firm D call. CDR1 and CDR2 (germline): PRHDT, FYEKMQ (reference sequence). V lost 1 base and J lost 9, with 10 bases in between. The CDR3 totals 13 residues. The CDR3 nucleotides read TGTGCCAGCAGCTTAGTTAGAGCAGGTGAGCAGTTCTTC. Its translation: CASSLVRAGEQFF.

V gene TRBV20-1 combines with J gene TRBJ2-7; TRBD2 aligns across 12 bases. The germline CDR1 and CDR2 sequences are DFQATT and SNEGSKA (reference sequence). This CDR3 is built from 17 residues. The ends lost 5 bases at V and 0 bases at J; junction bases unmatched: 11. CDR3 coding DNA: TGCAGTGCTGAAGGGACTAGCGGGTCCATAAGCTCCTACGAGCAGTACTTC. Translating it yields CSAEGTSGSISSYEQYF.

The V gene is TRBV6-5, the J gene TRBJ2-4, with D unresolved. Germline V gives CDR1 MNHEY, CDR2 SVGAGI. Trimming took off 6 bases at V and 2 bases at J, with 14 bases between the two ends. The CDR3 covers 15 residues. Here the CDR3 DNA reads TGTGCCAGCAGCTCTCTCGCGTTGACCAAAAACATTCAGTACTTC. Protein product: CASSSLALTKNIQYF.

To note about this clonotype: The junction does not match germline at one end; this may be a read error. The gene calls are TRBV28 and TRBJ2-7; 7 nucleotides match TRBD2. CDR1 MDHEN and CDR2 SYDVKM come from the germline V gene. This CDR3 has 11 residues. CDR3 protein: CASSLNRDYDF. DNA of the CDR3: TGTGCCAGCAGTCTAAACCGGGACTATGACTTC.

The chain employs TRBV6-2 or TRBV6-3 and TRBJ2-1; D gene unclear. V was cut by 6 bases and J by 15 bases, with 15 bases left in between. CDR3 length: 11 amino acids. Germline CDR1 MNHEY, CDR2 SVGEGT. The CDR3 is CASRGPADVFF. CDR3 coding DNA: TGTGCCAGCAGAGGACCCGCGGATGTGTTCTTC.

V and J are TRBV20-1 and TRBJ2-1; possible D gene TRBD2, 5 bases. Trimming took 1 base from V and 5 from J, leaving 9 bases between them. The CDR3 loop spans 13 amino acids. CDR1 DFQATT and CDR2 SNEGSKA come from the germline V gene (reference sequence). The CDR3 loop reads CSARALGDNEQFF. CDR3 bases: TGCAGTGCTAGAGCACTAGGTGACAATGAGCAGTTCTTC.

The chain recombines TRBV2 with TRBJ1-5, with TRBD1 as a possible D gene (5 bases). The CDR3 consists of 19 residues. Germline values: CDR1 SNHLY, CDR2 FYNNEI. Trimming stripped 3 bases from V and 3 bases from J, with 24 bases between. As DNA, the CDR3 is TGTGCCAGCAGTGATGGATTGGCAGGGAACACCCCCGACAATCAGCCCCAGCATTTT. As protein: CASSDGLAGNTPDNQPQHF.

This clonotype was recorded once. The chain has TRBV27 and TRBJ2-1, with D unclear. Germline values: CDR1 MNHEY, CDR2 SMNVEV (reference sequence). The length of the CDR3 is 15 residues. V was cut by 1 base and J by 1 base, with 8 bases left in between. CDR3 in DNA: TGTGCCAGCAGTTTATGGGTAGCTTCCTACAATGAGCAGTTCTTC. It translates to CASSLWVASYNEQFF.

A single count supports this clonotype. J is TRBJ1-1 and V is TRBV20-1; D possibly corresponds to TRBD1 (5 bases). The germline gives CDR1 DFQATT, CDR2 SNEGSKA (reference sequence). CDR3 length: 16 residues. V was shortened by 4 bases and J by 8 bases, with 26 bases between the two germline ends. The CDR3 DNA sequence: TGCAGTGCTAACCGAAGGGGAGGGCCCCCGAGCAGGGAAGCTTTCTTT. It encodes CSANRRGGPPSREAFF.